The clone carrying this T cell receptor beta chain was seen repeatedly, ten times or more. The germline CDR1 and CDR2 sequences are MNHEY and SVGEGT. The CDR3 has 18 residues. Trimming cost V 4 bases and J 0 bases; bases outside gene matches: 10. The data were taken from a study of T-cell memory formation after mild COVID-19. TCRdb independently ran MiXCR on the 5' RACE reads; one entry per CDR3 protein. The data contain under 250,000 distinct CDR3 sequences, 15% to 19% of them singletons. The source of this sequence is an adult woman who had mild COVID-19 (a few samples of this study predate the infection). Cell type and time point are not known. Sequencing input: PBMCs or a T cell subset sorted from them (not recorded which). The chain combines TRBV6-2 or TRBV6-3 with TRBJ2-3; TRBD2 agrees at 10 bases. This chain's CDR3 is CASSFSWTSGPSTDTQYF. CDR3 in DNA: TGTGCCAGCAGTTTCTCCTGGACTAGCGGACCGAGCACAGATACGCAGTATTTT.